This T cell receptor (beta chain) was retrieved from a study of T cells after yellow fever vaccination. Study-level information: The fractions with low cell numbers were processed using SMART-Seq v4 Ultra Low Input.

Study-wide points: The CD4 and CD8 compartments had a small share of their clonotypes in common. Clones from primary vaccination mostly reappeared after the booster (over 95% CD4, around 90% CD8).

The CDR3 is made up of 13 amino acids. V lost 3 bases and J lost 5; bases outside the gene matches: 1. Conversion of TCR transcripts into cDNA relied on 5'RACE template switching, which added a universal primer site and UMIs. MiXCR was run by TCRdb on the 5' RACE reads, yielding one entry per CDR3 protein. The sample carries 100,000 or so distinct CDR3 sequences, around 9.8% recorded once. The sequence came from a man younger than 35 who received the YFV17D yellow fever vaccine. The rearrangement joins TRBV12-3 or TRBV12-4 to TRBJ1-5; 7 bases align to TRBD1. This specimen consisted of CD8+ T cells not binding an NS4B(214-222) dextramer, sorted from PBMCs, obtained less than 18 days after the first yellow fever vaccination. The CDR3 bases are TGTGCCAGCAGTTTTACAGGGGATCAGCCCCAGCATTTT. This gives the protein CASSFTGDQPQHF.